Listed below are T cell receptor beta chains from one sample, sequenced in a study of OX40 agonist ivuxolimab in advanced cancers. Profiled with immunoSEQ multiplex PCR; TCRdb holds only in-frame clones, not every one. Counted here are roughly 23,000 clones, about four fifths occurring once; the ten biggest clones make up roughly a quarter. Source: CD4+ or CD8+ T cells sorted from blood, taken in a trial of the OX40 agonist ivuxolimab. Receptors were obtained from an adult with an advanced solid tumor such as melanoma, head and neck, liver or kidney cancer. Each CDR3 is given with its conserved first and last residue. Fields, in order: V gene, clone size, J gene, D gene, CDR3 protein, CDR3 DNA. A D gene is named only where the DNA matches it firmly. Not all rows give a size; the values are once, few, many and, for expanded clones, a class.

v_call: TRBV6-6
clone_size: NA
j_call: TRBJ1-3
d_call: NA
cdr3_aa: CASTVTSGNTIYF
cdr3_nt: TGTGCCAGCACAGTAACTTCAGGAAACACCATATATTTT

v_call: TRBV29-1
clone_size: NA
j_call: TRBJ1-3
d_call: NA
cdr3_aa: CSVVGVRGNTIYF
cdr3_nt: TGCAGCGTCGTAGGGGTTAGGGGAAACACCATATATTTT

v_call: TRBV13
clone_size: NA
j_call: TRBJ2-5
d_call: NA
cdr3_aa: CASSLGLGNQETQYF
cdr3_nt: TGTGCCAGCAGCTTAGGCTTGGGGAACCAAGAGACCCAGTACTTC

v_call: TRBV4-3
clone_size: NA
j_call: TRBJ2-7
d_call: NA
cdr3_aa: CASSQDRTYEQYF
cdr3_nt: TGCGCCAGCAGCCAAGACAGGACCTACGAGCAGTACTTC

v_call: TRBV27
clone_size: once
j_call: TRBJ2-2
d_call: NA
cdr3_aa: CASRAELANTGELFF
cdr3_nt: TGTGCCAGCAGGGCGGAGCTCGCGAACACCGGGGAGCTGTTTTTT

v_call: TRBV27
clone_size: NA
j_call: TRBJ1-1
d_call: NA
cdr3_aa: CATGTGGTEAFF
cdr3_nt: TGTGCCACCGGGACGGGAGGGACTGAAGCTTTCTTT

v_call: TRBV5-6
clone_size: NA
j_call: TRBJ1-3
d_call: NA
cdr3_aa: CASSPNRDFHSGNTIYF
cdr3_nt: TGTGCCAGCAGCCCCAATCGGGACTTCCACTCTGGAAACACCATATATTTT

v_call: TRBV9
clone_size: NA
j_call: TRBJ2-7
d_call: TRBD1
cdr3_aa: CASSVDRDRNYEQYF
cdr3_nt: TGTGCCAGCAGCGTAGACCGGGACAGGAACTACGAGCAGTACTTC

v_call: TRBV27
clone_size: NA
j_call: TRBJ2-3
d_call: NA
cdr3_aa: CASSSTGGWVNTQYF
cdr3_nt: TGTGCCAGCAGTTCCACTGGCGGGTGGGTAAATACGCAGTATTTT

v_call: TRBV5-4
clone_size: NA
j_call: TRBJ2-6
d_call: NA
cdr3_aa: CASSLAAVGGANVLTF
cdr3_nt: TGTGCCAGCAGCTTGGCCGCTGTGGGTGGGGCCAACGTCCTGACTTTC

v_call: TRBV28
clone_size: NA
j_call: TRBJ1-3
d_call: NA
cdr3_aa: CASSLISPDSSGNTIYF
cdr3_nt: TGTGCCAGCAGTCTCATCTCCCCGGACAGCTCTGGAAACACCATATATTTT

v_call: TRBV6-5
clone_size: few
j_call: TRBJ2-7
d_call: TRBD2
cdr3_aa: CASSYSASGPTYEQYF
cdr3_nt: TGTGCCAGCAGTTACTCCGCTAGCGGGCCCACCTACGAGCAGTACTTC

v_call: TRBV30
clone_size: NA
j_call: TRBJ2-7
d_call: TRBD1
cdr3_aa: CAWSVPGDSQYEQYF
cdr3_nt: TGTGCCTGGAGCGTACCCGGGGACAGTCAGTACGAGCAGTACTTC

v_call: TRBV5-6
clone_size: NA
j_call: TRBJ1-1
d_call: NA
cdr3_aa: CASSFNIGGNTEAFF
cdr3_nt: TGTGCCAGCAGCTTTAACATAGGGGGGAACACTGAAGCTTTCTTT

v_call: TRBV13
clone_size: NA
j_call: TRBJ1-2
d_call: NA
cdr3_aa: CASSLRGTDGNYGYTF
cdr3_nt: TGTGCCAGCAGCTTAAGGGGTACAGACGGTAACTATGGCTACACCTTC

v_call: TRBV29-1
clone_size: few
j_call: TRBJ2-3
d_call: NA
cdr3_aa: CSVDFTDTQYF
cdr3_nt: TGCAGCGTTGACTTTACAGATACGCAGTATTTT

v_call: TRBV7-9
clone_size: NA
j_call: TRBJ2-1
d_call: TRBD1
cdr3_aa: CASSYEGRGHEQFF
cdr3_nt: TGTGCCAGCAGCTATGAGGGCAGGGGGCATGAGCAGTTCTTC

v_call: TRBV4-1
clone_size: few
j_call: TRBJ2-3
d_call: NA
cdr3_aa: CASSQDRGMGTDTQYF
cdr3_nt: TGCGCCAGCAGCCAAGATCGGGGGATGGGAACAGATACGCAGTATTTT

v_call: TRBV4-1
clone_size: NA
j_call: TRBJ2-1
d_call: TRBD1
cdr3_aa: CASSQAPQGAYNEQFF
cdr3_nt: TGCGCCAGCAGCCAAGCCCCGCAGGGGGCTTACAATGAGCAGTTCTTC

v_call: TRBV15
clone_size: NA
j_call: TRBJ1-1
d_call: NA
cdr3_aa: CATSREWGASEAFF
cdr3_nt: TGTGCCACCAGCAGAGAGTGGGGGGCCTCTGAAGCTTTCTTT

v_call: TRBV6-1
clone_size: NA
j_call: TRBJ2-3
d_call: NA
cdr3_aa: CASSEWERRGYSTDTQYF
cdr3_nt: TGTGCCAGCAGTGAGTGGGAGCGCCGGGGCTATAGCACAGATACGCAGTATTTT

v_call: TRBV5-4
clone_size: NA
j_call: TRBJ2-1
d_call: NA
cdr3_aa: CASSSGRNNEQFF
cdr3_nt: TGTGCCAGCAGCTCGGGACGTAACAATGAGCAGTTCTTC

v_call: TRBV9
clone_size: NA
j_call: TRBJ1-2
d_call: NA
cdr3_aa: CASSVDRTAKTSGIYGYTF
cdr3_nt: TGTGCCAGCAGCGTAGATAGGACAGCAAAAACCTCGGGGATATATGGCTACACCTTC

v_call: TRBV9
clone_size: NA
j_call: TRBJ2-2
d_call: TRBD1
cdr3_aa: CASSVPRQGINTGELFF
cdr3_nt: TGTGCCAGCAGCGTCCCTCGACAGGGAATTAACACCGGGGAGCTGTTTTTT

v_call: TRBV11-3
clone_size: NA
j_call: TRBJ1-6
d_call: NA
cdr3_aa: CASSLGAGNSPLHF
cdr3_nt: TGTGCCAGCAGCTTAGGGGCTGGAAATTCACCCCTCCACTTT

v_call: TRBV29-1
clone_size: NA
j_call: TRBJ1-2
d_call: NA
cdr3_aa: CSVEDRHSYGYTF
cdr3_nt: TGCAGCGTTGAAGATAGGCACAGCTATGGCTACACCTTC

v_call: TRBV11-2
clone_size: NA
j_call: TRBJ1-1
d_call: NA
cdr3_aa: CASSLVQNTEAFF
cdr3_nt: TGTGCCAGCAGCTTAGTACAGAACACTGAAGCTTTCTTT

v_call: TRBV10-3
clone_size: NA
j_call: TRBJ1-1
d_call: NA
cdr3_aa: CAISETGPTEAFF
cdr3_nt: TGTGCCATCAGTGAGACAGGGCCCACTGAAGCTTTCTTT

v_call: TRBV7-2
clone_size: NA
j_call: TRBJ2-2
d_call: TRBD2
cdr3_aa: CASSSTSGGSTGELFF
cdr3_nt: TGTGCCAGCAGCTCCACTAGCGGGGGGTCCACCGGGGAGCTGTTTTTT

v_call: TRBV27
clone_size: once
j_call: TRBJ1-4
d_call: NA
cdr3_aa: CASRRVRGGGEKLFF
cdr3_nt: TGTGCCAGCAGAAGAGTCAGAGGGGGTGGCGAAAAACTGTTTTTT

v_call: TRBV7-6
clone_size: NA
j_call: TRBJ1-3
d_call: NA
cdr3_aa: CASSQAGNTIYF
cdr3_nt: TGTGCCAGCAGCCAAGCTGGAAACACCATATATTTT

v_call: TRBV30
clone_size: NA
j_call: TRBJ1-1
d_call: NA
cdr3_aa: CAWQGRFLEDAEAFF
cdr3_nt: TGTGCCTGGCAAGGCAGGTTCTTAGAGGACGCTGAAGCTTTCTTT

v_call: TRBV28
clone_size: NA
j_call: TRBJ2-1
d_call: NA
cdr3_aa: CASRGSGGEQFF
cdr3_nt: TGTGCCAGCAGAGGCAGTGGCGGTGAGCAGTTCTTC

v_call: TRBV15
clone_size: medium-sized
j_call: TRBJ2-1
d_call: NA
cdr3_aa: CATSGTDSYNEQFF
cdr3_nt: TGTGCCACCAGCGGAACGGACAGTTACAATGAGCAGTTCTTC

v_call: TRBV7-9
clone_size: NA
j_call: TRBJ2-4
d_call: NA
cdr3_aa: CASSLLQGTKNIQYF
cdr3_nt: TGTGCCAGCAGCTTGCTACAGGGGACTAAAAACATTCAGTACTTC

v_call: TRBV4-1
clone_size: once
j_call: TRBJ2-5
d_call: TRBD2
cdr3_aa: CASSQWSLAGGPIQTQYF
cdr3_nt: TGCGCCAGCAGCCAATGGTCACTAGCGGGGGGGCCCATCCAGACCCAGTACTTC

v_call: TRBV9
clone_size: NA
j_call: TRBJ1-2
d_call: NA
cdr3_aa: CASSVVGPEGYTF
cdr3_nt: TGTGCCAGCAGCGTAGTGGGGCCGGAGGGCTACACCTTC

v_call: TRBV11-2
clone_size: NA
j_call: TRBJ2-2
d_call: NA
cdr3_aa: CASSFGTGELFF
cdr3_nt: TGTGCCAGCAGCTTCGGAACCGGGGAGCTGTTTTTT

v_call: TRBV10-2
clone_size: NA
j_call: TRBJ1-1
d_call: NA
cdr3_aa: CASSGQGGDHTEAFF
cdr3_nt: TGCGCCAGCAGTGGTCAGGGCGGGGATCATACTGAAGCTTTCTTT

v_call: TRBV7-9
clone_size: NA
j_call: TRBJ1-4
d_call: NA
cdr3_aa: CASRGANEKLFF
cdr3_nt: TGTGCCAGTCGGGGGGCTAATGAAAAACTGTTTTTT

v_call: TRBV9
clone_size: NA
j_call: TRBJ2-2
d_call: NA
cdr3_aa: CASSRTGRAGELFF
cdr3_nt: TGTGCCAGCAGCCGGACAGGGAGGGCCGGGGAGCTGTTTTTT

v_call: TRBV7-9
clone_size: NA
j_call: TRBJ2-7
d_call: TRBD2
cdr3_aa: CASSGTGTSDHEQYF
cdr3_nt: TGTGCCAGCAGCGGCACCGGGACTAGCGACCACGAGCAGTACTTC